These 32 T cell receptor beta chains share one sample of origin, sequenced in a study of Ad26.COV2.S vaccination and SARS-CoV-2 variants. TCRdb's table, derived via immunoSEQ multiplex PCR, lists solely in-frame clones and lacks some. The sample has 400,000 to 450,000 clones; around 92% are singletons. Treatment reported: around 19 received Ad26.COV2.S at low or high dose, single or two shots; several received placebo; per-sample allocation not given. On day 63 after the first injection, vaccine and placebo recipients gave samples. Sequencing was performed on peripheral blood, taken in a trial of Ad26.COV2.S vaccine versus placebo. These receptors originate from a person aged 18-60 years who received the Ad26.COV2.S COVID-19 vaccine or a placebo.

The J gene is TRBJ2-5, the V gene TRBV9, with TRBD2 identical over 10 bases. The CDR3 spans 15 residues. The germline V gene has CDR1 SGDLS and CDR2 YYNGEE. Trimming removed 2 bases from V and 5 bases from J; junction bases left unmatched: 6. CDR3 in amino acids: CASSVSGGAVETQYF. CDR3 bases: TGTGCCAGCAGCGTCAGCGGGGGGGCGGTTGAGACCCAGTACTTC.

V gene TRBV19 combines with J gene TRBJ1-5, with D perhaps matching TRBD1 (5 bases). The V gene lost 3 bases and the J gene lost 6 bases, with 12 bases spanning the gap. This CDR3 is 14 amino acids long. Per germline, CDR1 LNHDA and CDR2 SQIVND (reference sequence). CDR3 nucleotides: TGTGCCAGTAGTATTAATGGGGGTTCTCAGCCCCAGCATTTT. Translated, it gives CASSINGGSQPQHF.

The genes are TRBV4-3 and TRBJ2-1, with 8 bases aligning to TRBD2. The CDR3 length is 16 residues. After removal of 4 bases from V and 10 bases from J, the junction contained 15 bases not matched to a gene. Germline lookup yields CDR1 LGHNA and CDR2 YSLEER. CDR3 region: CASSLSVGGGLSEQFF. The CDR3 DNA follows: TGCGCCAGCAGCCTTTCGGTTGGCGGGGGGTTGAGCGAGCAGTTCTTC.

The chain uses TRBV6-5 and TRBJ2-1, with TRBD1 matching over 9 bases. With V trimmed by 6 bases and J by 4 bases, 7 bases remained unmatched. CDR3 length equals 15 residues. Germline assignment: CDR1 MNHEY and CDR2 SVGAGI. Here the CDR3 DNA reads TGTGCCAGCAGCCCCGGGACAGGGAGGTACAATGAGCAGTTCTTC. Its translation: CASSPGTGRYNEQFF.

The chain uses TRBV2 and TRBJ2-7; a possible D gene is TRBD1 (5 bases). The CDR3 totals 12 residues. Trimming cost V 7 bases and J 4 bases, with 11 bases left between them. Germline assignment: CDR1 SNHLY and CDR2 FYNNEI. The CDR3 is CASTADSYEQYF. The CDR3 DNA reads as TGTGCCAGCACCGCAGACAGTTACGAGCAGTACTTC.

CDR3 sequence: CAWSSAGNSNQPQHF. In DNA form, the CDR3 reads TGTGCCTGGAGTTCGGCAGGGAATAGCAATCAGCCCCAGCATTTT. V and J are TRBV30 and TRBJ1-5; TRBD1 is a possible D gene (5 bases). Trimming stripped 2 bases from V and 0 bases from J, with 11 bases between. The CDR3 runs 15 residues. Germline lookup yields CDR1 GTSNPN and CDR2 SVGIG (reference sequence).

The CDR3 protein is CASSLGGEGYEQYF. The DNA for the CDR3 is TGTGCCAGTAGCCTGGGGGGAGAGGGCTACGAGCAGTACTTC. The chain joins TRBV19 to TRBJ2-7; D possibly corresponds to TRBD2 (6 bases). CDR3 length: 14 residues. Trimming took off 6 bases at V and 3 bases at J, with 15 bases between the two ends. Looked up from germline, CDR1 is LNHDA and CDR2 is SQIVND (reference sequence).

The chain uses TRBV4-3 and TRBJ1-2; D is possibly TRBD1 (5 bases). Looked up from germline, CDR1 is LGHNA and CDR2 is YSLEER. The length of the CDR3 is 14 residues. The V end lost 5 bases, the J end lost 6 bases, and 16 bases lay between the germline ends. CDR3 in DNA: TGCGCCAGCAGCTCCGGAATTGGGGGAAATGGCTACACCTTC. Encoded protein: CASSSGIGGNGYTF.

The DNA of the CDR3 is TGTGCCAGCAGCCCGGGACTAGCGGGGGGGAAAGAGACCCAGTACTTC. This gives the protein CASSPGLAGGKETQYF. The rearrangement links TRBV5-6 to TRBJ2-5; 16 bases fit TRBD2. The CDR3 loop spans 16 amino acids. The ends lost 4 bases at V and 3 bases at J; junction bases unmatched: 3. Germline lookup yields CDR1 SGHDT and CDR2 YYEEEE.

The chain recombines TRBV6-5 with TRBJ2-3; D uncertain. V was cut by 0 bases and J by 2 bases, with 12 bases left in between. The CDR3 runs 16 residues. Germline V CDR1 and CDR2: MNHEY, SVGAGI. The CDR3 spells CASSYSIVTTTDTQYF. The CDR3 DNA reads as TGTGCCAGCAGTTACTCTATTGTGACGACCACAGATACGCAGTATTTT.

This clone was detected once. As DNA, the CDR3 is TGTGCCAGTAGTTGGCCTAGCGGGGGGACTGAGCAGTTCTTC. The encoded protein is CASSWPSGGTEQFF. V gene TRBV19 combines with J gene TRBJ2-1, with 11 bases that match TRBD2. The CDR3 has 14 amino acids. The germline V gene encodes CDR1 LNHDA and CDR2 SQIVND (reference sequence). J was trimmed by 9 bases and V by 5 bases; bases with no gene match: 6.

In this sample, this clone turned up a few times. This chain connects TRBV19 to TRBJ1-1; tentatively, D is TRBD1 (6 bases). The length of the CDR3 is 17 residues. V shed 2 bases and J shed 0 bases, with 16 bases lying between them. Per the germline V gene, CDR1 is LNHDA and CDR2 is SQIVND (reference sequence). CDR3 in DNA: TGTGCCAGTAGTATAAGGGGGGTCGGACCAATGAACACTGAAGCTTTCTTT. Protein product: CASSIRGVGPMNTEAFF.

The J gene is TRBJ1-2, the V gene TRBV4-3, with a tentative D call TRBD1 (6 bases). The CDR3 is 15 amino acids. Germline-derived CDR1 and CDR2 are LGHNA and YSLEER. The V and J ends lost 0 bases and 6 bases respectively, with 14 bases between them. The CDR3 sequence: CASSQEPSTGNGYTF. CDR3 sequence (DNA): TGCGCCAGCAGCCAAGAACCCAGTACAGGGAATGGCTACACCTTC.

The chain combines TRBV9 with TRBJ2-6; D call uncertain. In germline, CDR1 is SGDLS, CDR2 YYNGEE. Trimming removed 2 bases at V and 1 base at J, with 4 bases between. The CDR3 covers 14 residues. As DNA, the CDR3 is TGTGCCAGCAGCGTTAATTCTGGGGCCAACGTCCTGACTTTC. It specifies CASSVNSGANVLTF.

The chain has TRBV9 and TRBJ2-1; D is unresolved. From germline, CDR1 is SGDLS and CDR2 YYNGEE. V was cut by 3 bases and J by 9 bases, with 16 bases left in between. The CDR3 loop spans 14 amino acids. The CDR3 nucleotides read TGTGCCAGCAGCGCCCTACTTCAACTTAGTGAGCAGTTCTTC. Amino acids: CASSALLQLSEQFF. Looking up the rest from reference TRBV9 and TRBJ2-1 gives the full variable domain: DSGVTQTPKHLITATGQRVTLRCSPRSGDLSVYWYQQSLDQGLQFLIQYYNGEERAKGNILERFSAQQFPDLHSELNLSSLELGDSALYFCASSALLQLSEQFFGPGTRLTVL.

The chain has TRBV3-1 (or the pseudogene TRBV3-2) and TRBJ1-6; 7 bases are a match to TRBD1. CDR3 size: 15 residues. Germline values: CDR1 LGHDT, CDR2 YNNKEL (reference sequence). With V trimmed by 6 bases and J by 7 bases, 9 bases remained unmatched. DNA for the CDR3: TGTGCCAGCAGGCAAATGGGACAGATGAATTCACCCCTCCACTTT. Its translation: CASRQMGQMNSPLHF.

A remark on this clone: One end of the junction is discordant with germline, which a read error may explain. The chain recombines TRBV15 with TRBJ2-1, with D possibly matching TRBD1 (6 bases). CDR3 length: 15 residues. Germline V gene data show CDR1 as LNHNV and CDR2 as YYDKDF (reference sequence). CDR3 loop: CATSGDRSSYNEQFF. CDR3 coding DNA: TGTGCCACCAGCGGAGACAGGAGCTCCTACAATGAGCAGTTCTTC.

The chain is built from TRBV13 and TRBJ1-6, with a weak D call TRBD1 (5 bases). Between the trimmed V and J ends, which lost 4 bases and 11 bases, there was a span of 12 bases. This CDR3 is 13 amino acids long. CDR1 is PRHDT, CDR2 FYEKMQ, per germline (reference sequence). CDR3 amino acids: CASSSVGVPPLHF. The CDR3 DNA reads as TGTGCCAGCAGCTCAGTGGGGGTTCCACCCCTCCACTTT.

The rearrangement links TRBV9 to TRBJ2-6; no firm D call. Between the trimmed V and J ends, which lost 0 bases and 0 bases, there was a span of 16 bases. CDR3 size: 19 residues. The germline gives CDR1 SGDLS, CDR2 YYNGEE. CDR3 nucleotide sequence: TGTGCCAGCAGCGTAGTAAAGTATGGCGCCCCCTCTGGGGCCAACGTCCTGACTTTC. This gives the protein CASSVVKYGAPSGANVLTF.

The V gene is TRBV28, the J gene TRBJ2-3, with TRBD2 matching over 7 bases. The CDR3 length is 15 residues. V shed 6 bases, J shed 2 bases, and the junction held 8 bases outside the gene matches. Germline CDR1 MDHEN, CDR2 SYDVKM. The CDR3 sequence is CASRPKTSFTDTQYF. As DNA, the CDR3 is TGTGCCAGCAGACCTAAGACTAGCTTCACAGATACGCAGTATTTT.

The rearrangement uses TRBV7-9 and TRBJ2-3; D gene uncertain. Germline V lookup: CDR1 SEHNR, CDR2 FQNEAQ (reference sequence). The V end lost 1 base, the J end lost 2 bases, and 13 bases lay between the germline ends. CDR3 size: 16 residues. This CDR3 is CASSLGTRALTDTQYF. The CDR3 bases are TGTGCCAGCAGCTTAGGAACCCGGGCCCTCACAGATACGCAGTATTTT.

Notes on this clone: Other DNA sequences in the sample encode the same CDR3. The chain has TRBV30 and TRBJ1-1; the D is unclear. The CDR3 is 13 residues long. Germline V gene data show CDR1 as GTSNPN and CDR2 as SVGIG (reference sequence). V was cut by 3 bases and J by 2 bases, with 10 bases left in between. This chain's CDR3 is CAWSLGPNTEAFF. CDR3 bases: TGTGCCTGGAGCCTAGGCCCAAACACTGAAGCTTTCTTT.

This clone was picked up a small number of times. The same CDR3 also results from other DNA sequences found in this sample. V is TRBV27 and J is TRBJ1-2; 8 bases fit TRBD1. The CDR3 runs 12 residues. CDR1 and CDR2 from the germline V gene are MNHEY and SMNVEV (reference sequence). The trim removed 6 bases at V and 4 bases at J, leaving 1 base unmatched. The CDR3 DNA is TGTGCCAGCAGAACAGGGGGCTATGGCTACACCTTC. Translation: CASRTGGYGYTF.

The CDR3 coding sequence is TGTGCCAGCAGCGTAGCAAGTAGGGCTGAAGCTTTCTTT. This translates into CASSVASRAEAFF. The chain joins TRBV9 to TRBJ1-1; D uncertain. Deletions cut 0 bases from V and 6 bases from J, with 9 bases between. Looked up from germline, CDR1 is SGDLS and CDR2 is YYNGEE. This CDR3 contains 13 residues.

The chain employs TRBV7-9 and TRBJ2-2, with TRBD2 identical over 7 bases. V lost 5 bases, J lost 2 bases, and 8 bases stayed unmatched. The CDR3 sequence is 16 residues long. Per the germline V gene, CDR1 is SEHNR and CDR2 is FQNEAQ (reference sequence). Written as DNA, the CDR3 is TGTGCCAGCAGCCTAGTTGGGGGGGTCAACACCGGGGAGCTGTTTTTT. Its translation is CASSLVGGVNTGELFF.

The rearrangement joins TRBV9 to TRBJ1-6; D is undetermined. Trimming removed 0 bases at V and 13 bases at J, with 2 bases between. The CDR3 is 10 residues long. Looked up from germline, CDR1 is SGDLS and CDR2 is YYNGEE. CDR3 DNA: TGTGCCAGCAGCGTAGGTCCCCTCCACTTT. As protein: CASSVGPLHF.

This clone was recorded once. This sequence joins TRBV18 and TRBJ2-7; D remains ambiguous. This CDR3 spans 13 amino acids. Trimming pared 3 bases from V and 0 bases from J, leaving 6 bases between. The germline gives CDR1 KGHSH, CDR2 LQKENI. CDR3 sequence: CASSPHPSYEQYF. The CDR3 nucleotides read TGTGCCAGCTCACCCCATCCCTCCTACGAGCAGTACTTC.

This clone has just a few counts. The chain uses TRBV24-1 and TRBJ1-5; D is unresolved. CDR1 is KGHDR and CDR2 is SFDVKD in the germline V gene. Deletions cut 2 bases from V and 4 bases from J, with 11 bases between. The CDR3 spans 15 residues. CDR3 bases: TGTGCCACCAGTGATTCGGGCAACGGGAATCAGCCCCAGCATTTT. This sequence encodes CATSDSGNGNQPQHF.

The chain has TRBV3-1 (or the pseudogene TRBV3-2) and TRBJ1-6; possibly TRBD1 for D (5 bases). Trimming stripped 1 base from V and 9 bases from J, with 16 bases between. Germline values: CDR1 LGHDT, CDR2 YNNKEL (reference sequence). This CDR3 is 16 amino acids long. The CDR3 DNA sequence: TGTGCCAGCAGCCAAGTCCAGGGAGGGAGAGGTTCACCCCTCCACTTT. This encodes CASSQVQGGRGSPLHF.

Note on this clone: At one of its ends the junction is not consistent with the germline gene, which may arise from a read error. The CDR3, as DNA: TGTGCCTGGAGTGTACTAGGAGGGTCATCCTCCGAGCAGTACTTC. Amino acid sequence: CAWSVLGGSSSEQYF. The rearrangement uses TRBV30 and TRBJ2-7, with D tentatively TRBD2 (6 bases). Germline CDR1 reads GTSNPN; CDR2 reads SVGIG (reference sequence). CDR3 size: 15 residues.

The chain joins TRBV4-1 to TRBJ1-3; D call uncertain. CDR3 length equals 17 residues. Germline V gene lookup returns CDR1 MGHRA and CDR2 YSYEKL. V shed 1 base and J shed 3 bases, with 16 bases lying between them. CDR3 residues: CASSQVMGSIDGNTIYF. CDR3 nucleotide sequence: TGCGCCAGCAGCCAAGTTATGGGTAGTATCGATGGAAACACCATATATTTT.

The V and J genes are TRBV29-1 and TRBJ1-1; no firm D call. Germline V gene sequence: CDR1 SQVTM, CDR2 ANQGSEA. The V gene lost 4 bases and the J gene lost 8 bases, with 14 bases spanning the gap. The CDR3 extends over 12 amino acids. In DNA, the CDR3 is TGCAGCGTTGTTTCTCCGCGCATGGAAGCTTTCTTT. This encodes CSVVSPRMEAFF.